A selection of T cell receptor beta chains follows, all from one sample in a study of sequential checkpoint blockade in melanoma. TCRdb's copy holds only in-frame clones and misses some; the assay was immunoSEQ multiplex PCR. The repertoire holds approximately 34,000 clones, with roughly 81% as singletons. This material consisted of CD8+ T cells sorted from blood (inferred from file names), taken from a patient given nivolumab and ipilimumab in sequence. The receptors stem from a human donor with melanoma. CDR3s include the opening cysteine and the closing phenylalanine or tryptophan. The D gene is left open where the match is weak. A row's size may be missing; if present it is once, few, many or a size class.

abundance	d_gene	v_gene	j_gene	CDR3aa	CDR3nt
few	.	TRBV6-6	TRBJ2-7	CASSYSILASDHPYF	TGTGCCAGCAGTTACTCGATCTTGGCTAGCGATCACCCGTACTTC
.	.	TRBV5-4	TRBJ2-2	CASSSGTGELFF	TGTGCCAGCAGCTCAGGAACCGGGGAGCTGTTTTTT
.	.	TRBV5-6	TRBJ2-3	CASSYGGRGDTQYF	TGTGCCAGCAGCTACGGAGGGCGTGGAGATACGCAGTATTTT
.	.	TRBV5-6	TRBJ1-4	CASSLGSESTNEKLFF	TGTGCCAGCAGCTTGGGAAGCGAGTCAACTAATGAAAAACTGTTTTTT
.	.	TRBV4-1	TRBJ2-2	CASSQTTVGTPNTGELFF	TGCGCCAGCAGCCAGACCACGGTGGGGACACCTAACACCGGGGAGCTGTTTTTT
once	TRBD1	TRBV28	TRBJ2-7	CASSWGQSPSYEQYF	TGTGCCAGCAGTTGGGGACAGTCCCCCTCCTACGAGCAGTACTTC
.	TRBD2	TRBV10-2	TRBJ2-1	CASIGTSGEQFF	TGCGCCAGCATTGGGACTAGCGGGGAGCAGTTCTTC
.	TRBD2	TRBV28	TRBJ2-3	CASSFPLAGATDTQYF	TGTGCCAGCAGTTTCCCCCTAGCGGGGGCCACAGATACGCAGTATTTT
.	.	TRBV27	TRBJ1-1	CASSLVISDTEAFF	TGTGCCAGCAGTTTAGTCATTAGCGACACTGAAGCTTTCTTT
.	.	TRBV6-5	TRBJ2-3	CASSYSSGGTDTQYF	TGTGCCAGCAGTTACTCTAGCGGCGGCACAGATACGCAGTATTTT
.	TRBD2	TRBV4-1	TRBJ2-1	CASSPTSNINEQFF	TGCGCCAGCAGCCCGACTAGCAACATCAATGAGCAGTTCTTC
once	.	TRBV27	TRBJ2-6	CASSLQTAGANVLTF	TGTGCCAGCAGTCTCCAGACAGCTGGGGCCAACGTCCTGACTTTC
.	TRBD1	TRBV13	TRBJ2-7	CASSLADRGYEQYF	TGTGCCAGCAGCTTAGCTGACAGGGGCTACGAGCAGTACTTC
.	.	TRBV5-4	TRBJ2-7	CASSIGGGVIYEQYF	TGTGCCAGCAGCATTGGAGGGGGGGTTATCTACGAGCAGTACTTC
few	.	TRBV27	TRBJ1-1	CASSSLGGNTEAFF	TGTGCCAGCAGTTCCCTCGGAGGTAACACTGAAGCTTTCTTT
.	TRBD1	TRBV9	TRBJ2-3	CASSEDRGAASTDTQYF	TGTGCCAGCAGCGAGGACAGGGGAGCGGCTAGCACAGATACGCAGTATTTT
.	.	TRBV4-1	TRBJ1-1	CASSQEAGAFEAFF	TGCGCCAGCAGCCAAGAAGCAGGGGCTTTTGAAGCTTTCTTT
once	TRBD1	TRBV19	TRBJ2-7	CASSPRTGDKQYF	TGTGCCAGTAGTCCCCGGACAGGGGACAAGCAGTACTTC
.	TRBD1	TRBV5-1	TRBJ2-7	CASSLGQGAYEQYF	TGCGCCAGCAGCTTAGGTCAGGGGGCCTACGAGCAGTACTTC
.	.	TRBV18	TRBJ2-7	CASSPELAISYEQYF	TGTGCCAGCTCACCAGAGCTAGCTATCTCCTACGAGCAGTACTTC
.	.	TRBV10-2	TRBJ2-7	CASSEVWGLSSYEQYF	TGCGCCAGCAGTGAGGTTTGGGGCCTCTCCTCCTACGAGCAGTACTTC
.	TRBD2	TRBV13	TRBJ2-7	CASSSAGGLDRSRYEQYF	TGTGCCAGCAGCTCAGCGGGGGGGCTCGACAGGAGCCGATACGAGCAGTACTTC
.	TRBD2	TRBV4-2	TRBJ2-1	CASSQGGDKGLAERNNEQFF	TGTGCCAGCAGCCAAGGGGGTGATAAGGGACTAGCGGAAAGAAACAATGAGCAGTTCTTC
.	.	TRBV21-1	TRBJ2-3	CASSKAQGQETVFITDTQYF	TGTGCCAGCAGCAAAGCTCAAGGACAGGAGACCGTTTTTATCACAGATACGCAGTATTTT
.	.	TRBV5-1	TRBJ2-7	CASSLDGLGPFYEQYF	TGCGCCAGCAGCTTGGACGGTCTGGGGCCCTTCTACGAGCAGTACTTC
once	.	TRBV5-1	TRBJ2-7	CASSFLPTNYEQYF	TGCGCCAGCAGCTTTCTACCGACAAACTACGAGCAGTACTTC
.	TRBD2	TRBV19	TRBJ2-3	CASSIPGLAGGIGTDTQYF	TGTGCCAGTAGTATCCCCGGACTAGCGGGAGGGATTGGCACAGATACGCAGTATTTT
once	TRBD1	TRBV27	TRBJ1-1	CASRPGGETEAFF	TGTGCTTCGCGCCCAGGGGGCGAGACTGAAGCTTTCTTT
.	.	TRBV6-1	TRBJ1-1	CASTIGGNTEAFF	TGTGCCAGCACTATTGGTGGGAACACTGAAGCTTTCTTT
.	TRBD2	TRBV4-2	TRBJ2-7	CASSQEGLAGGFYEQYF	TGTGCCAGCAGCCAAGAGGGGCTAGCGGGGGGGTTCTACGAGCAGTACTTC
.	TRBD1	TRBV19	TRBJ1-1	CASSSWDRSSEAFF	TGTGCCAGTAGTTCCTGGGACAGGTCTTCTGAAGCTTTCTTT
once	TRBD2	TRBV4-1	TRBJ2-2	CASRSSGGSNTGELFF	TGCGCCAGCAGAAGTAGCGGGGGGTCGAACACCGGGGAGCTGTTTTTT
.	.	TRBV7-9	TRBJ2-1	CASSFPISGTSENEQFF	TGTGCCAGCAGCTTCCCTATTTCCGGGACAAGTGAGAATGAGCAGTTCTTC
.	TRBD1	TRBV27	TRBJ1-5	CASSLDRDQPQHF	TGTGCCAGCAGTCTCGACAGGGATCAGCCCCAGCATTTT